Below, 22 T cell receptor beta chains from the same sample are listed, as sequenced in a study of blood T cell repertoires in COVID-19. Clones were sequenced by immunoSEQ multiplex PCR, and TCRdb holds only the in-frame ones, with some missing. This table has 250,000 or so clones, approximately 86% appearing once. The source material was peripheral blood. The receptors derive from an older woman with COVID-19, enrolled during active disease.

The chain is built from TRBV3-1 (or the pseudogene TRBV3-2) and TRBJ1-6, with TRBD1 identical over 10 bases. The germline V gene has CDR1 LGHDT and CDR2 YNNKEL (reference sequence). The V and J ends lost 4 bases and 10 bases, in that order; junction bases with no gene match: 4. The CDR3 covers 14 residues. CDR3 loop: CASSPTGGRSPLHF. As DNA, the CDR3 is TGTGCCAGCAGCCCGACAGGGGGCAGGTCACCCCTCCACTTT.

Concerning this clone itself: This sample also contains other DNA sequences that code for the same CDR3. The rearrangement joins TRBV18 to TRBJ1-3; D call uncertain. This CDR3 has 15 residues. Trimming left V 0 bases short and J 2 bases short, with 8 bases between. In germline, CDR1 is KGHSH, CDR2 LQKENI. CDR3 residues: CASSPPGGTGNTIYF. The DNA of the CDR3 is TGTGCCAGCTCACCACCGGGAGGGACTGGAAACACCATATATTTT.

V usage is TRBV7-2 and J usage is TRBJ2-3; D unclear. The CDR3 loop spans 15 amino acids. In germline, CDR1 is SGHTA, CDR2 FQGNSA. V lost 5 bases and J 1 base, leaving 13 bases between the germline ends. In DNA form, the CDR3 reads TGTGCCAGCAGCCCCCCCTCGCAGGGCACAGATACGCAGTATTTT. This gives the protein CASSPPSQGTDTQYF.

The CDR3 is CASSIGNGWASTYEQYF. The CDR3, as DNA: TGTGCCAGCAGCATCGGGAATGGTTGGGCTTCTACCTACGAGCAGTACTTC. The J gene is TRBJ2-7, the V gene TRBV5-6; D perhaps matches TRBD2 (5 bases). The CDR3 has 17 residues. The V end lost 4 bases, the J end lost 2 bases, and 22 bases lay between the germline ends. The germline V gene has CDR1 SGHDT and CDR2 YYEEEE. The full variable domain, its missing parts supplied by reference TRBV5-6 and TRBJ2-7, is DAGVTQSPTHLIKTRGQQVTLRCSPKSGHDTVSWYQQALGQGPQFIFQYYEEEERQRGNFPDRFSGHQFPNYSSELNVNALLLGDSALYLCASSIGNGWASTYEQYFGPGTRLTVT.

The CDR3 is CAISLLAGTDTQYF. In nucleotides, the CDR3 is TGTGCCATCAGCCTACTAGCGGGGACAGATACGCAGTATTTT. The rearrangement uses TRBV10-3 and TRBJ2-3, with 10 positions matching TRBD2. The CDR3 is 14 amino acids. The V gene end was trimmed by 6 bases and the J gene end by 3 bases; junction bases not matched to a gene: 3. CDR1 and CDR2 from the germline V gene are ENHRY and SYGVKD.

V gene TRBV28 combines with J gene TRBJ2-1; 9 nucleotides agree with TRBD2. The junction had 7 bases not matched to a gene; V was cut back by 7 bases and J by 0 bases. CDR1 and CDR2 from the germline V gene are MDHEN and SYDVKM. The CDR3 totals 16 residues. This CDR3 reads CASTDLTSGSYNEQFF. CDR3 DNA sequence: TGTGCCAGCACCGACTTGACTAGCGGCTCCTACAATGAGCAGTTCTTC. The full variable domain, completed using reference TRBV28 and TRBJ2-1, is DVKVTQSSRYLVKRTGEKVFLECVQDMDHENMFWYRQDPGLGLRLIYFSYDVKMKEKGDIPEGYSVSREKKERFSLILESASTNQTSMYLCASTDLTSGSYNEQFFGPGTRLTVL.

The chain recombines TRBV19 with TRBJ1-5, with 8 bases that match TRBD1. Germline V lookup: CDR1 LNHDA, CDR2 SQIVND (reference sequence). The CDR3 spans 13 residues. Germline trimming cut 5 bases from V and 9 bases from J; bases unmatched to any gene: 6. CDR3 residues: CASSSDRAGPQHF. For the CDR3, the DNA is TGTGCCAGTAGTTCGGACAGGGCGGGGCCCCAGCATTTT. Full variable domain (rest looked up from reference TRBV19 and TRBJ1-5): DGGITQSPKYLFRKEGQNVTLSCEQNLNHDAMYWYRQDPGQGLRLIYYSQIVNDFQKGDIAEGYSVSREKKESFPLTVTSAQKNPTAFYLCASSSDRAGPQHFGDGTRLSIL.

The CDR3 coding sequence is TGTGCCAGCAGCTTCATCGGGAGATCTGGAAACACCATATATTTT. Amino acids: CASSFIGRSGNTIYF. J is TRBJ1-3 and V is TRBV5-6; the D is unclear. The V and J ends lost 2 bases and 1 base respectively, with 10 bases between them. The CDR3 is made up of 15 amino acids. Germline V gene data show CDR1 as SGHDT and CDR2 as YYEEEE.

This chain links TRBV3-1 (or the pseudogene TRBV3-2) with TRBJ2-7, with TRBD1 as a possible D gene (6 bases). Germline V CDR1 and CDR2: LGHDT, YNNKEL (reference sequence). V lost 6 bases and J 6 bases, leaving 12 bases between the germline ends. This CDR3 has 12 residues. The DNA of the CDR3 is TGTGCCAGCAGACAGGGTCCGGCCGAGCAGTACTTC. Protein sequence: CASRQGPAEQYF.

This clone was seen only a few times. The V gene is TRBV12-2, the J gene TRBJ1-1; the table assigns TRBD1, which was not confirmed against the DNA. TRBV12-2 is assigned pseudogene status. The CDR3 extends over 19 amino acids. The CDR3 loop is CASRFVKRVGQTTNTEAFF. CDR3 DNA: TGTGCAAGTCGCTTCGTAAAAAGGGTAGGACAGACCACGAACACTGAAGCTTTCTTT.

The gene calls are TRBV20-1 and TRBJ2-7, with 11 bases matching TRBD1. V dropped 3 bases and J dropped 4; count of bases not matched to a gene: 8. Germline CDR1 is DFQATT and CDR2 is SNEGSKA (reference sequence). This CDR3 region has 15 residues. CDR3 nucleotides: TGCAGTGCTAGTTTCTGGGGACAGGGGGTATACGAGCAGTACTTC. This codes for CSASFWGQGVYEQYF.

J is TRBJ2-1 and V is TRBV10-3, with 11 bases aligning to TRBD2. The J segment lost 8 bases and the V segment lost 0 bases, leaving 3 bases of the junction unmatched. CDR3 size: 15 residues. Germline CDR1 ENHRY, CDR2 SYGVKD. Here the CDR3 reads CAISESGTSGDEQFF. CDR3 nucleotide sequence: TGTGCCATCAGTGAGTCGGGGACTAGCGGCGATGAGCAGTTCTTC.

This chain joins TRBV7-3 and TRBJ2-1, with TRBD2 matching over 12 bases. Unmatched junction bases numbered 4, after V lost 2 bases and J lost 8 bases. Germline V gene lookup returns CDR1 SGHTA and CDR2 FQGTGA. CDR3 length equals 15 residues. CDR3 DNA: TGTGCCAGCAGCTTAGCTAGCGGGAGGGGCTATGAGCAGTTCTTC. Amino acids: CASSLASGRGYEQFF.

This rearrangement joins TRBV7-8 to TRBJ1-4; possible D gene TRBD1, 6 bases. CDR1 and CDR2 from the germline V gene are SGHVS and FQNEAQ. This CDR3 contains 15 residues. V was shortened by 1 base and J by 7 bases, with 13 bases between the two germline ends. CDR3 sequence (DNA): TGTGCCAGCAGCTTAGGGGCCAGGGGTTTTGAAAAACTGTTTTTT. Encoded protein: CASSLGARGFEKLFF.

The chain uses TRBV19 and TRBJ1-3; D gene unclear. Germline lookup yields CDR1 LNHDA and CDR2 SQIVND (reference sequence). V was cut by 5 bases and J by 1 base, with 12 bases left in between. This CDR3 spans 15 amino acids. DNA for the CDR3: TGTGCCAGTAGTCTCCTCGGGGTTTCTGGAAACACCATATATTTT. Translating gives CASSLLGVSGNTIYF.

The rearrangement links TRBV5-8 to TRBJ2-1; tentative D call: TRBD2 (5 bases). Germline V gene sequence: CDR1 SGHTS, CDR2 YDEGEE. V lost 0 bases and J lost 12, with 10 bases in between. The CDR3 covers 12 residues. CDR3 protein: CASSLAYRGQFF. The CDR3 DNA reads as TGTGCCAGCAGCTTGGCCTATCGGGGGCAGTTCTTC.

The rearrangement joins TRBV28 to TRBJ1-4; possibly TRBD1 for D (6 bases). CDR1 MDHEN and CDR2 SYDVKM come from the germline V gene. V was cut by 6 bases and J by 0 bases, with 20 bases left in between. The CDR3 has 18 residues. CDR3 loop: CASRSGVGGTTTNEKLFF. The CDR3 DNA sequence: TGTGCCAGCAGATCAGGGGTTGGGGGAACCACAACTAATGAAAAACTGTTTTTT. Full variable domain (missing parts from reference TRBV28 and TRBJ1-4): DVKVTQSSRYLVKRTGEKVFLECVQDMDHENMFWYRQDPGLGLRLIYFSYDVKMKEKGDIPEGYSVSREKKERFSLILESASTNQTSMYLCASRSGVGGTTTNEKLFFGSGTQLSVL.

The chain carries TRBV6-5 and TRBJ2-7, with TRBD2 matching 7 bases. Germline lookup yields CDR1 MNHEY and CDR2 SVGAGI. CDR3 length: 15 amino acids. V lost 0 bases to trimming and J lost 7 bases; unmatched junction nucleotides: 9. DNA of the CDR3: TGTGCCAGCAGTTACTCGCGGGGGTCGGGTTTAGAGCAGTACTTC. It codes for CASSYSRGSGLEQYF.

The chain is built from TRBV27 and TRBJ2-6, with D possibly matching TRBD1 (5 bases). This CDR3 comprises 17 residues. V lost 1 base and J lost 0, with 10 bases in between. The germline V gene encodes CDR1 MNHEY and CDR2 SMNVEV (reference sequence). This chain's CDR3 is CASSLYQGYSGANVLTF. DNA of the CDR3: TGTGCCAGCAGTTTATATCAGGGCTACTCTGGGGCCAACGTCCTGACTTTC.

The count of this clone is one. The V call is TRBV5-1, the J call TRBJ2-2; D may be TRBD2 (5 bases). V lost 4 bases and J 1 base, leaving 8 bases between the germline ends. The CDR3 has 14 residues. Germline loops: CDR1 SGHRS, CDR2 YFSETQ. CDR3 nucleotide sequence: TGCGCCAGCAGCGTCGGGATGAACACCGGGGAGCTGTTTTTT. This sequence encodes CASSVGMNTGELFF.

The chain couples TRBV6-5 to TRBJ2-5; a possible D gene is TRBD2 (5 bases). The CDR3 is 15 residues long. V shed 0 bases and J shed 2 bases, with 10 bases lying between them. Germline values: CDR1 MNHEY, CDR2 SVGAGI. CDR3 nucleotide sequence: TGTGCCAGCAGTTACTCCGGAGGCGGTCAAGAGACCCAGTACTTC. This codes for CASSYSGGGQETQYF.

CDR3 residues: CASSLLAGGGQETQYF. The CDR3 DNA sequence: TGCGCCAGCAGCCTCCTCGCGGGAGGGGGCCAAGAGACCCAGTACTTC. The chain carries TRBV5-1 and TRBJ2-5; 9 bases are shared with TRBD2. CDR3 size: 16 residues. J gave up 1 base and V 4 bases, and 8 bases lay outside the gene matches. The germline V gene has CDR1 SGHRS and CDR2 YFSETQ.